This TCR beta chain was found in a study of OX40 agonist ivuxolimab in advanced cancers. Findings and limits, study-wide: At 0.1 to 3.0 mg/kg and by week 6, clonal expansion occurred in CD4+ and CD8+ blood T cells. Researchers report that CD8+ T cells had, on average, more expanded clones than CD4+. Part of the nonresponder group also had normalized T-cell clonal expansion that was low.

Patients with autoimmune history or systemic immunosuppression were excluded. The V end lost 5 bases, the J end lost 9 bases, and 11 bases lay between the germline ends. CDR3 length equals 12 residues. The germline gives CDR1 MDHEN, CDR2 SYDVKM. Comments on this clone: Its specificity is not known.

TCRdb's table, derived via immunoSEQ multiplex PCR, lists solely in-frame clones and lacks some. The table includes about 28,000 clones, roughly 85% detected once. The TCR was taken from an adult with an advanced solid tumor such as melanoma, head and neck, liver or kidney cancer. Specimen: CD4+ or CD8+ T cells sorted from blood, collected in a trial of the OX40 agonist ivuxolimab. This rearrangement joins TRBV28 to TRBJ1-5; D gene ambiguous. CDR3 sequence: CASSGRIGPQHF. Written as DNA, the CDR3 is TGTGCCAGCAGTGGTCGGATAGGGCCCCAGCATTTT. Using reference TRBV28 and TRBJ1-5 for the parts outside the CDR3, the full variable domain is DVKVTQSSRYLVKRTGEKVFLECVQDMDHENMFWYRQDPGLGLRLIYFSYDVKMKEKGDIPEGYSVSREKKERFSLILESASTNQTSMYLCASSGRIGPQHFGDGTRLSIL.